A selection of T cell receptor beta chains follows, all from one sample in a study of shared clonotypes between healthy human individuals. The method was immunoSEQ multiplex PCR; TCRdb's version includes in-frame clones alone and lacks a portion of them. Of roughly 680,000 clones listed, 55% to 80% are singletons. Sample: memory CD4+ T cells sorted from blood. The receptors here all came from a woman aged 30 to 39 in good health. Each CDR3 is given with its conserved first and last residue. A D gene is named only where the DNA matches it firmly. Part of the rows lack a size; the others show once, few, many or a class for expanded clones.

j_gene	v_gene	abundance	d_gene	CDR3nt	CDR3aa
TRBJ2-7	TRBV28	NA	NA	TGTGCCAGCAGACTGAAATACGAGCAGTACTTC	CASRLKYEQYF
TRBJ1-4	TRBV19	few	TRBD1	TGTGCCAGTAGTTTCCAGGGGGGTGGAAAACTGTTTTTT	CASSFQGGGKLFF
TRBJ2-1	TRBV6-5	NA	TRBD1	TGTGCCAGCAGTTCCGGCGGGACAGGAGGCAATGAGCAGTTCTTC	CASSSGGTGGNEQFF
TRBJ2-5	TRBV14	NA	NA	TGTGCCAGCAGCCCCGCTGGCCGGACCCAGTACTTC	CASSPAGRTQYF
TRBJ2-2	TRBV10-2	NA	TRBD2	TGCGCCAGCAGGACTAGCGCTGGCGGGGAGCTGTTTTTT	CASRTSAGGELFF
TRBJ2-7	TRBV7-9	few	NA	TGTGCCAGCAGCTTAGAGTATGACGTAGCCTACGAGCAGTACTTC	CASSLEYDVAYEQYF
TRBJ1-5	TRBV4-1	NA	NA	TGCGCCAGCAGCCTATTGGGACGGGAGAAGAATCAGCCCCAGCATTTT	CASSLLGREKNQPQHF
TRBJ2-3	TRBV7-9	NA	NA	TGTGCCAGCATTCCTAGTTCATCATTCGATACGCAGTATTTT	CASIPSSSFDTQYF
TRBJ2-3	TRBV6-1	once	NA	TGTGCCAGCAGTGAAGCGGTTGGCGGGATGGGGTATACGCAGTATTTT	CASSEAVGGMGYTQYF
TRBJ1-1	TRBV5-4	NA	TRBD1	TGTGCCATCACACTGGCGGACAGGGTTTCTGTGAACACTGAAGCTTTCTTT	CAITLADRVSVNTEAFF
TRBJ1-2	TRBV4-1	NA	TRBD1	TGCGCCAGCAGCCAGGGGACGGGCAGGGGGTTGGCGGGTGGCTACACCTTC	CASSQGTGRGLAGGYTF
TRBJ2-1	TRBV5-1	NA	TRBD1	TGCGCCAGCAGCGTTGCCCTGGGACAGACTTACAATGAGCAGTTCTTC	CASSVALGQTYNEQFF
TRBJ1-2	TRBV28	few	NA	TGTGCCAGCCTCCGTCTCTCGTACGGCTACACCTTC	CASLRLSYGYTF
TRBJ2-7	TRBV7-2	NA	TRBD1	TGTGCCAGCAGCCCTGGTCATGGACAGGGGGTTCACGAGCAGTACTTC	CASSPGHGQGVHEQYF
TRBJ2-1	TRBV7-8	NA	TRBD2	TGTGCCAGCAGCTTAGCGCGGGGCGGGAGGAGGAACAATGAGCAGTTCTTC	CASSLARGGRRNNEQFF
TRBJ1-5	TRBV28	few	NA	TGTGCCAGCAGTTTATTGGGTTTACAGATCCGGAATCAGCCCCAGCATTTT	CASSLLGLQIRNQPQHF
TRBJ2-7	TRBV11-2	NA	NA	TGTGCCAGCAGCTTAGATCGGAGCGAGCAGTACTTC	CASSLDRSEQYF
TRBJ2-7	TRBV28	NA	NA	TGTGCCAGCAGTGCTAATTTCAACCCCGGGACCGCACACATCTACGAGCAGTACTTC	CASSANFNPGTAHIYEQYF
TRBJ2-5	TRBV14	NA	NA	TGTGCCAGCAGCCAAGTCGTCGAGACCCAGTACTTC	CASSQVVETQYF
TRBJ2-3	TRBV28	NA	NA	TGTGCCAGCAGAAAAGCCTCAGATACGCAGTATTTT	CASRKASDTQYF
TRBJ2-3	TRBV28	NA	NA	TGTGCCAGCAGAAAATCTAACACAGATACGCAGTATTTT	CASRKSNTDTQYF
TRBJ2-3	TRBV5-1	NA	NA	TGCGCCAGCAGCTTGGCTACAGATACGCAGTATTTT	CASSLATDTQYF
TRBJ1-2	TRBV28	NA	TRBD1	TGTGCCAGCAGCCCGGACAGGGATCGAGGCTACACCTTC	CASSPDRDRGYTF
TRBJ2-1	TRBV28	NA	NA	TGTGCCAGCACATTAGCGGAGGTCTACAATGAGCAGTTCTTC	CASTLAEVYNEQFF
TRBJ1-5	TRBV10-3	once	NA	TGTGCCATCAGTGAGACCGTCCAGCCCCAGCATTTT	CAISETVQPQHF
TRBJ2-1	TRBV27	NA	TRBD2	TGTGCCAGCAGAAGCGGGAGTCTGAATGAGCAGTTCTTC	CASRSGSLNEQFF
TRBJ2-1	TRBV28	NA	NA	TGTGCCATCGGAGGAGTGGTTAATGAGCAGTTCTTC	CAIGGVVNEQFF
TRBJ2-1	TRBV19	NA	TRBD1	TGTGCCAGTAGTGGCGGGACAGGGGTTTTCAATGAGCAGTTCTTC	CASSGGTGVFNEQFF
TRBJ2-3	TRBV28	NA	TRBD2	TGTGCCAGCAGTTTACCCCTGGGTAGCGGGAGAGGGCGCACAGATACGCAGTATTTT	CASSLPLGSGRGRTDTQYF
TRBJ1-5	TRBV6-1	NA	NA	TGTGCCAGCGGGCGGAGAGGGAACAATCAGCCCCAGCATTTT	CASGRRGNNQPQHF
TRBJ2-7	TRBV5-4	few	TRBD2	TGTGCCAGCAGCTTCAGGTCTAGCGGGAGGGATGAGCAGTACTTC	CASSFRSSGRDEQYF
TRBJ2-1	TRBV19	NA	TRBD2	TGTGCCAGTAGTAAACCTCGGACTAGCTTTAACAATGAGCAGTTCTTC	CASSKPRTSFNNEQFF
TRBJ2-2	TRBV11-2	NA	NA	TGTGCCAGCATCAGACTCGTGGGGGAGCTGTTTTTT	CASIRLVGELFF
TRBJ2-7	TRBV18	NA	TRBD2	TGTGCCAGCTCACCACCGACTAGCGGGAGTCACGAGCAGTACTTC	CASSPPTSGSHEQYF
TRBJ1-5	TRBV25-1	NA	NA	TGTGCCAGCAGTGAATCTCGGGGGGCCGTCAATCAGCCCCAGCATTTT	CASSESRGAVNQPQHF
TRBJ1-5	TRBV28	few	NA	TGTGCCAGCAGTTCGGGACGATACAATCAGCCCCAGCATTTT	CASSSGRYNQPQHF
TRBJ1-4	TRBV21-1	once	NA	TGTGCCAGCGCTATCCGACCCCGTAATGAAAAACTGTTTTTT	CASAIRPRNEKLFF
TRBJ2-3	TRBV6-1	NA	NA	TGTGCCAGCAGTGCCCTTTCGGGGGCAGATACGCAGTATTTT	CASSALSGADTQYF
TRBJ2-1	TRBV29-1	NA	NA	TGCAGCGTTGGACATACTAGCTTGGGGGGTGAGCAGTTCTTC	CSVGHTSLGGEQFF
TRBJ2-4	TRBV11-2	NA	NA	TGTGCCAGCAGCTTAGGAGTGGCCGTTCAGTACTTC	CASSLGVAVQYF
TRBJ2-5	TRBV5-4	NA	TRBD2	TGTGCCAGCAGCTTGGGGTTGCTAGCGGGGGGCCAAGAGACCCAGTACTTC	CASSLGLLAGGQETQYF
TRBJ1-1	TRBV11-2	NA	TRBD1	TGTGCCAGCAGCTCGCAGGGGGTGGGCACTGAAGCTTTCTTT	CASSSQGVGTEAFF
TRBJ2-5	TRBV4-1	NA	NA	TGCGCCAGCAGCCAACTACTAGCCCCCGGGGAGACCCAGTACTTC	CASSQLLAPGETQYF
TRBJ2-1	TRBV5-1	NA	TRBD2	TGCGCCAGCAGCTTCTTGACTAGCCACAATGAGCAGTTCTTC	CASSFLTSHNEQFF
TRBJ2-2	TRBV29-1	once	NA	TGCAGCGCTCTGGGTCTGAGCACCGGGGAGCTGTTTTTT	CSALGLSTGELFF
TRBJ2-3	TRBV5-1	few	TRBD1	TGCGCCAGCAGCAGGGACAGAGAAATACAAATGAATACGCAGTATTTT	CASSRDREIQMNTQYF